The rows below give T cell receptor beta chains drawn from one sample of a study of shared clonotypes between healthy human individuals. Method: immunoSEQ multiplex PCR; TCRdb's copy keeps in-frame clones and lacks some. The sample holds a few million clones, approximately 95% seen once. The material sequenced was naive CD4+ T cells sorted from blood. Receptors were obtained from a man between 18 and 35 years old in good health. Both conserved end residues are part of each CDR3.

V	J	CDR3
TRBV6-6	TRBJ2-2	CASRKDSSPGELFF
TRBV7-9	TRBJ2-1	CASSLWQVNEQFF
TRBV5-1	TRBJ1-6	CASREGQLPSYNSPLHF
TRBV28	TRBJ1-5	CASSLFRTGINQPQHF
TRBV30	TRBJ1-6	CAWTKIQSSYNSPLHF
TRBV6-5	TRBJ1-1	CASSSSLNTEAFF
TRBV7-8	TRBJ1-4	CASRRDSSTNEKLFF
TRBV29-1	TRBJ2-5	CSVASGRLQETQYF
TRBV5-1	TRBJ2-2	CASSLAGTGTGELFF
TRBV20-1	TRBJ1-4	CSATNEKLFF
TRBV11-2	TRBJ2-7	CASSLLQYEQYF